These 6 T cell receptor beta chains were all obtained from the same sample, sequenced in a study of T cell responses to AZD1222 COVID-19 vaccine. TCRdb keeps only in-frame clones here, not all; method: immunoSEQ multiplex PCR. Found here are 100,000 to 140,000 clones, roughly 87% of them singletons; the top ten hold around 4.4%. Source: peripheral blood, taken on day 0 of AZD1222 vaccination. These TCRs come from an adult in good health.

The chain recombines TRBV25-1 with TRBJ1-2, with 8 bases matching TRBD1. The length of the CDR3 is 14 residues. After removal of 4 bases from V and 4 bases from J, the junction contained 5 bases not matched to a gene. CDR1 and CDR2 (germline): MGHDK, SYGVNS. CDR3 in amino acids: CASSAIGQGYGYTF. The CDR3 DNA is TGTGCCAGCAGTGCCATAGGACAGGGCTATGGCTACACCTTC.

The V and J genes are TRBV7-2 and TRBJ2-2; D unresolved. CDR3 length: 14 amino acids. V gave up 4 bases and J gave up 0 bases, with 6 bases separating them. From germline, CDR1 is SGHTA and CDR2 FQGNSA. The CDR3 protein is CASSSLTNTGELFF. The CDR3, as DNA: TGTGCCAGCAGCTCCTTAACGAACACCGGGGAGCTGTTTTTT.

This chain uses TRBV11-2 with TRBJ1-2; perhaps TRBD1 as D (5 bases). This CDR3 region has 16 residues. Trimming removed 0 bases from V and 3 bases from J, with 14 bases in between. The germline gives CDR1 SGHAT, CDR2 FQNNGV. Written as DNA, the CDR3 is TGTGCCAGCAGCTTAGAAGGTCGGGGCAGGGACTATGGCTACACCTTC. Translating it yields CASSLEGRGRDYGYTF. Full variable domain (missing parts from reference TRBV11-2 and TRBJ1-2): EAGVAQSPRYKIIEKRQSVAFWCNPISGHATLYWYQQILGQGPKLLIQFQNNGVVDDSQLPKDRFSAERLKGVDSTLKIQPAKLEDSAVYLCASSLEGRGRDYGYTFGSGTRLTVV.

The rearrangement joins TRBV19 to TRBJ1-6; a possible D gene is TRBD1 (6 bases). V was shortened by 5 bases and J by 8 bases, with 7 bases between the two germline ends. CDR1 LNHDA and CDR2 SQIVND come from the germline V gene (reference sequence). CDR3 length: 12 amino acids. The CDR3 nucleotides read TGTGCCAGTAGTTACAGGGATTCACCCCTCCACTTT. It translates to CASSYRDSPLHF. Complete variable domain (other parts from reference TRBV19 and TRBJ1-6): DGGITQSPKYLFRKEGQNVTLSCEQNLNHDAMYWYRQDPGQGLRLIYYSQIVNDFQKGDIAEGYSVSREKKESFPLTVTSAQKNPTAFYLCASSYRDSPLHFGNGTRLTVT.

The chain has TRBV6-1 and TRBJ2-5; maybe TRBD2 (6 bases). The V gene's germline CDR1 is MNHNS and CDR2 SASEGT. The length of the CDR3 is 16 residues. Trimming took off 1 base at V and 5 bases at J, with 17 bases between the two ends. The CDR3 sequence is CASSEGLARSMETQYF. CDR3 bases: TGTGCCAGCAGTGAAGGGCTAGCGAGGAGCATGGAGACCCAGTACTTC.

The chain joins TRBV28 to TRBJ1-1; no firm D call. Looked up from germline, CDR1 is MDHEN and CDR2 is SYDVKM. There are 12 residues in the CDR3. Trimming left V 3 bases short and J 3 bases short, with 5 bases between. CDR3 amino acids: CASSFGHTEAFF. CDR3 nucleotide sequence: TGTGCCAGCAGTTTCGGGCACACTGAAGCTTTCTTT.